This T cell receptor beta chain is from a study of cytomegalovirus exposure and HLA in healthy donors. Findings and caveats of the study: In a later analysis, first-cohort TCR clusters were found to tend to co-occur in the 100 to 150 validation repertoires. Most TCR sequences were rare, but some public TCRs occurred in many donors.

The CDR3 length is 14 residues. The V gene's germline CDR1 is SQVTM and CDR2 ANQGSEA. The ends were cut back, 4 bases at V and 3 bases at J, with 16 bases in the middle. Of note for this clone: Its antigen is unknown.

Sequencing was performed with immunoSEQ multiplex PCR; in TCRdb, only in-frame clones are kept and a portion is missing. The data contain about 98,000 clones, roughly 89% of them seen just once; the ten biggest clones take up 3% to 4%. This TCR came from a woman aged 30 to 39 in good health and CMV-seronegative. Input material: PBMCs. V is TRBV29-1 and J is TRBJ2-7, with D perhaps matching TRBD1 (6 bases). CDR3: CSVVPGTKYYEQYF. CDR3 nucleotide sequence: TGCAGCGTTGTGCCGGGGACAAAATACTACGAGCAGTACTTC.